Shown below are 27 T cell receptor beta chains from a single sample sequenced in a study of Graves' ophthalmopathy and Graves' hyperthyroidism. Scientists amplified the TCR beta CDR3 regions from RNA transcripts. HTBI primers were employed in first-round RT-PCR, then a second-round multiplex PCR followed. Each CDR3 protein is one row after TCRdb ran MiXCR on the multiplex PCR reads. The sample yields some 210,000 distinct CDR3 sequences, over 25% seen once. The sample taken for sequencing was peripheral blood. Receptor source: a man over 45 with Graves' ophthalmopathy.

This clonotype has at least ten counts. In DNA form, the CDR3 reads TGCAGTGCTAGTAACCGAGAGACCCAGTACTTC. It specifies CSASNRETQYF. The J gene is TRBJ2-5, the V gene TRBV20-1; D not certain. Looked up from germline, CDR1 is DFQATT and CDR2 is SNEGSKA (reference sequence). The CDR3 loop spans 11 amino acids. The germline V and J ends were trimmed by 3 bases and 4 bases, with 6 bases remaining between them.

There are a few counts of this clonotype. The V and J genes are TRBV12-3 or TRBV12-4 and TRBJ1-5; tentatively, D is TRBD1 (5 bases). The V end was cut by 3 bases, the J end by 5 bases, with 17 bases between. The CDR3 extends over 16 amino acids. Here the CDR3 reads CASSLGADSGYQPQHF. The CDR3 coding sequence is TGTGCCAGCAGTTTGGGCGCCGACAGTGGATATCAGCCCCAGCATTTT.

This clonotype has just one count. V usage is TRBV12-3 or TRBV12-4 and J usage is TRBJ1-2; TRBD1 aligns across 9 bases. V gave up 1 base and J gave up 4 bases; unmatched junction bases: 1. There are 14 residues in the CDR3. CDR3 region: CASSLEQGAYGYTF. The CDR3 DNA sequence: TGTGCCAGCAGTTTAGAACAGGGGGCCTATGGCTACACCTTC.

This clonotype was counted many times. V gene TRBV5-6 combines with J gene TRBJ2-7, with D perhaps matching TRBD1 (5 bases). Trimming shortened V by 0 bases and J by 4 bases, and 11 bases separated the two germline ends. This CDR3 comprises 14 residues. CDR1 and CDR2 (germline): SGHDT, YYEEEE. CDR3 coding DNA: TGTGCCAGCAGCTTGGCCTCACAGGCGTACGAGCAGTACTTC. Its translation: CASSLASQAYEQYF. The complete variable domain, with remaining parts taken from reference TRBV5-6 and TRBJ2-7, reads DAGVTQSPTHLIKTRGQQVTLRCSPKSGHDTVSWYQQALGQGPQFIFQYYEEEERQRGNFPDRFSGHQFPNYSSELNVNALLLGDSALYLCASSLASQAYEQYFGPGTRLTVT.

The rearrangement uses TRBV11-1 and TRBJ2-2; D may be TRBD2 (6 bases). CDR1 is SGHAT, CDR2 FQDESV, per germline (reference sequence). The CDR3 runs to 16 residues. V lost 5 bases to trimming and J lost 3 bases, with 16 bases between them. The CDR3 DNA reads TGTGCCAGCAGCAATCCCGAGTCGGGAGACACCGGGGAGCTGTTTTTT. Translation gives CASSNPESGDTGELFF.

This clonotype was seen ten or more times. The chain couples TRBV28 to TRBJ2-7, with 8 bases lining up with TRBD2. The CDR3 runs 14 residues. Germline V gene lookup returns CDR1 MDHEN and CDR2 SYDVKM. J gave up 6 bases and V 2 bases, and 6 bases lay outside the gene matches. The CDR3 sequence: CASSLQREPAEQYF. CDR3 in DNA: TGTGCCAGCAGTTTACAGCGGGAGCCTGCCGAGCAGTACTTC.

This clonotype turned up a few times. The genes are TRBV18 and TRBJ2-6, with no clear D. V was shortened by 6 bases and J by 1 base, with 16 bases between the two germline ends. Germline V CDR1 and CDR2: KGHSH, LQKENI. This CDR3 has 17 amino acids. CDR3 nucleotides: TGTGCCAGCTCGCGACAAGGACGGACGTCTGGGGCCAACGTCCTGACTTTC. Its translation is CASSRQGRTSGANVLTF.

The chain uses TRBV7-3 and TRBJ2-2, with unresolved D. This CDR3 spans 15 amino acids. V lost 2 bases to trimming and J lost 2 bases, with 9 bases between them. The germline V gene has CDR1 SGHTA and CDR2 FQGTGA. CDR3 residues: CASSLEGFNTGELFF. DNA of the CDR3: TGTGCCAGCAGCTTAGAAGGCTTTAACACCGGGGAGCTGTTTTTT.

This clonotype has a count of ten or more. The rearrangement links TRBV6-1 to TRBJ2-2, with D perhaps assigned TRBD1 or TRBD2 (5 bases each). V was clipped by 7 bases and J by 2 bases, with 17 bases between them. CDR1 is MNHNS, CDR2 SASEGT, per germline. CDR3 length: 16 amino acids. Here the CDR3 DNA reads TGTGCCAGCACCCGAACGTGGGGGATTAACACCGGGGAGCTGTTTTTT. Translation gives CASTRTWGINTGELFF.

This clonotype was counted at least ten times. The chain employs TRBV27 and TRBJ2-7, with a weak D call TRBD1 (6 bases). The CDR3 has 16 amino acids. Per the germline V gene, CDR1 is MNHEY and CDR2 is SMNVEV (reference sequence). The ends were cut back, 6 bases at V and 0 bases at J, with 18 bases in the middle. The CDR3 protein is CASRPPGTRYSYEQYF. The CDR3 DNA is TGTGCCAGCAGACCCCCAGGGACACGCTACTCCTACGAGCAGTACTTC.

This rearrangement joins TRBV15 to TRBJ2-5; D ambiguous. The length of the CDR3 is 13 residues. V lost 3 bases and J lost 5, with 10 bases in between. Germline V gives CDR1 LNHNV, CDR2 YYDKDF (reference sequence). The CDR3 loop is CATSSTGGETQYF. The CDR3 DNA is TGTGCCACCAGCAGTACGGGTGGCGAGACCCAGTACTTC.

The CDR3 nucleotides read TGTGCCAGCAGTTACTCGAACCCGTTGAACACTGAAGCTTTCTTT. Protein sequence: CASSYSNPLNTEAFF. The chain links TRBV6-5 to TRBJ1-1; D unresolved. Germline loops: CDR1 MNHEY, CDR2 SVGAGI. The CDR3 length is 15 residues. Deletions cut 0 bases from V and 0 bases from J, with 8 bases between.

This clonotype was recorded at least ten times. The J gene is TRBJ1-2, the V gene TRBV9; D is possibly TRBD1 (5 bases). CDR1 and CDR2 from the germline V gene are SGDLS and YYNGEE. Trimming shortened V by 4 bases and J by 4 bases, and 11 bases separated the two germline ends. CDR3 length equals 13 residues. The CDR3 region is CASSQGEAYGYTF. CDR3 nucleotide sequence: TGTGCCAGCAGCCAAGGGGAAGCCTATGGCTACACCTTC.

In its sample, this clonotype was seen many times. DNA for the CDR3: TGCGCCAGCAGCGACGGACAGCAAGAGACCCAGTACTTC. It encodes CASSDGQQETQYF. This chain joins TRBV5-1 and TRBJ2-5; D is possibly TRBD1 (6 bases). Trimming stripped 4 bases from V and 2 bases from J, with 9 bases between. From germline, CDR1 is SGHRS and CDR2 YFSETQ. The CDR3 length is 13 residues.

This clonotype was seen at least ten times. This chain joins TRBV10-2 and TRBJ2-7; TRBD2 agrees at 13 bases. The CDR3 extends over 16 amino acids. The J segment lost 4 bases and the V segment lost 3 bases, leaving 6 bases of the junction unmatched. The germline V gene encodes CDR1 WSHSY and CDR2 SAAADI. The DNA of the CDR3 is TGCGCCAGCAGTGAAGCCTCGGGACTAGCGGGATACGAGCAGTACTTC. It encodes CASSEASGLAGYEQYF.

This clonotype was seen many times. This rearrangement joins TRBV2 to TRBJ2-5, with D perhaps given as TRBD1 or TRBD2 (5 bases each). The V end lost 6 bases, the J end lost 5 bases, and 19 bases lay between the germline ends. Per the germline V gene, CDR1 is SNHLY and CDR2 is FYNNEI. CDR3 length: 15 residues. The CDR3 DNA is TGTGCCAGCAGCGCTCGCGGGTTGGGACGGGAGACCCAGTACTTC. It codes for CASSARGLGRETQYF.

The chain links TRBV6-2 or TRBV6-3 to TRBJ2-2; D might be TRBD1 or TRBD2, each matching 6 bases. CDR3 length: 17 amino acids. Germline V gene sequence: CDR1 MNHEY, CDR2 SVGEGT. V lost 0 bases and J lost 6, with 17 bases in between. The CDR3 DNA reads TGTGCCAGCAGTTACTCCTGGGGGCGGGATTACTCCGGGGAGCTGTTTTTT. Residues: CASSYSWGRDYSGELFF.

This clonotype appeared many times. This chain connects TRBV6-4 to TRBJ1-5, with 8 bases identical to TRBD1. V lost 6 bases to trimming and J lost 1 base; unmatched junction nucleotides: 11. The germline gives CDR1 MRHNA, CDR2 SNTAGT. The length of the CDR3 is 17 residues. As DNA, the CDR3 is TGTGCCAGCAGCTCAGACAGGGGCGTAGGAAGCAATCAGCCCCAGCATTTT. Residues: CASSSDRGVGSNQPQHF.

The gene calls are TRBV19 and TRBJ1-1; a weak D match, TRBD1 (5 bases). The CDR3 has 13 amino acids. Trimming took 6 bases from V and 10 from J, leaving 18 bases between them. CDR1 is LNHDA, CDR2 SQIVND, per germline (reference sequence). Here the CDR3 reads CASRYSAGQGAFF. The CDR3 nucleotides read TGTGCCAGTAGGTACTCGGCGGGTCAGGGAGCTTTCTTT.

This clonotype was found many times. This chain links TRBV28 with TRBJ2-7, with TRBD2 matching 8 bases. This CDR3 contains 14 residues. In germline, CDR1 is MDHEN, CDR2 SYDVKM. V was pared by 7 bases and J by 2 bases, with 7 bases of the junction left unmatched. In nucleotides, the CDR3 is TGTGCCAGCACCAGCGGGAGTGATCCCTACGAGCAGTACTTC. Translating gives CASTSGSDPYEQYF.

This clonotype was recorded a few times. The chain uses TRBV30 and TRBJ2-2, with 7 bases identical to TRBD1. The J segment lost 5 bases and the V segment lost 4 bases, leaving 4 bases of the junction unmatched. CDR3 size: 13 residues. Germline V gene data show CDR1 as GTSNPN and CDR2 as SVGIG (reference sequence). The CDR3 loop reads CAWKGAQTGELFF. The DNA for the CDR3 is TGTGCCTGGAAGGGGGCACAGACCGGGGAGCTGTTTTTT.

V is TRBV6-1 and J is TRBJ1-1, with 9 bases aligning to TRBD1. V shed 5 bases, J shed 9 bases, and the junction held 7 bases outside the gene matches. Per germline, CDR1 MNHNS and CDR2 SASEGT. The CDR3 loop spans 13 amino acids. The CDR3 sequence is CASSRQGGLQAFF. CDR3 DNA: TGTGCCAGCAGTCGACAGGGGGGTTTACAAGCTTTCTTT.

The chain joins TRBV5-6 to TRBJ2-2; a possible D gene is TRBD1 (6 bases). The ends were cut back, 0 bases at V and 6 bases at J, with 9 bases in the middle. This CDR3 has 14 residues. CDR1 SGHDT and CDR2 YYEEEE come from the germline V gene. DNA for the CDR3: TGTGCCAGCAGCTTGGGGACAGTCCCCGGGGAGCTGTTTTTT. The encoded protein is CASSLGTVPGELFF.

This clonotype was seen many times. The chain uses TRBV29-1 and TRBJ2-2; D gene uncertain. The CDR3 length is 13 residues. Trimming removed 0 bases from V and 7 bases from J, with 9 bases in between. Germline assignment: CDR1 SQVTM and CDR2 ANQGSEA. CDR3 residues: CSVEDPPSGELFF. CDR3 bases: TGCAGCGTTGAAGACCCACCCAGCGGGGAGCTGTTTTTT.

This clonotype was detected ten times or more. The V gene is TRBV2, the J gene TRBJ1-2; D is uncertain. The germline V gene has CDR1 SNHLY and CDR2 FYNNEI. This CDR3 contains 14 residues. Trimming took off 2 bases at V and 8 bases at J, with 15 bases between the two ends. CDR3 loop: CASSENVATRGYTF. CDR3 in DNA: TGTGCCAGCAGTGAAAATGTTGCGACAAGAGGCTACACCTTC.

This clonotype has at least ten counts. The chain combines TRBV18 with TRBJ1-5, with a tentative D call TRBD1 (6 bases). The V and J ends lost 3 bases and 3 bases respectively, with 18 bases between them. The CDR3 spans 17 residues. The germline V gene has CDR1 KGHSH and CDR2 LQKENI. CDR3 DNA sequence: TGTGCCAGCTCACCCCAACCAGGGGTAATAAACAATCAGCCCCAGCATTTT. Translating it yields CASSPQPGVINNQPQHF.

The chain has TRBV10-1 and TRBJ1-1; D gene ambiguous. Trimming stripped 2 bases from V and 2 bases from J, with 9 bases between. The CDR3 consists of 14 residues. CDR1 WNHNN and CDR2 SYGVQD come from the germline V gene (reference sequence). The CDR3 DNA reads as TGCGCCAGCAGTGAGGATTCGGGCAACACTGAAGCTTTCTTT. This codes for CASSEDSGNTEAFF.